These 18 T cell receptor beta chains were sequenced from one sample in a study of blood T cell repertoires in COVID-19. Profiled with immunoSEQ multiplex PCR; TCRdb holds only in-frame clones, not every one. The sample records 200,000 to 250,000 clones, 70% to 90% being singletons. The sequencing sample was made of PBMCs or T cells enriched from blood (not recorded which). Every receptor here comes from a man aged 25-45 years who had recovered from COVID-19.

The gene calls are TRBV5-1 and TRBJ2-1, with D possibly being TRBD2 (6 bases). V lost 7 bases, J lost 3 bases, and 17 bases lay in between. The CDR3 totals 15 residues. In germline, CDR1 is SGHRS, CDR2 YFSETQ. CDR3 loop: CASRWSPTSYNEQFF. Written as DNA, the CDR3 is TGCGCCAGCCGATGGTCGCCGACTAGCTACAATGAGCAGTTCTTC.

The gene calls are TRBV5-6 and TRBJ1-5; no firm D call. Germline V gene data show CDR1 as SGHDT and CDR2 as YYEEEE. V lost 1 base and J lost 0, with 5 bases in between. This CDR3 has 14 amino acids. This CDR3 reads CASSLYYSNQPQHF. The CDR3 DNA is TGTGCCAGCAGCTTGTACTATAGCAATCAGCCCCAGCATTTT. Filled out from reference TRBV5-6 and TRBJ1-5, the complete variable domain reads DAGVTQSPTHLIKTRGQQVTLRCSPKSGHDTVSWYQQALGQGPQFIFQYYEEEERQRGNFPDRFSGHQFPNYSSELNVNALLLGDSALYLCASSLYYSNQPQHFGDGTRLSIL.

The chain recombines TRBV18 with TRBJ2-7, with D possibly being TRBD2 (5 bases). V lost 3 bases and J 5 bases, leaving 11 bases between the germline ends. In germline, CDR1 is KGHSH, CDR2 LQKENI. This CDR3 spans 13 amino acids. The DNA for the CDR3 is TGTGCCAGCTCACCGGCGGGTATACACGAGCAGTACTTC. It codes for CASSPAGIHEQYF.

This clone showed up just once. CDR3 in DNA: TGTGCCAGCAGGATTGGACAGGGGGTAACCTACGAGCAGTACTTC. Protein product: CASRIGQGVTYEQYF. The chain uses TRBV27 and TRBJ2-7; 10 bases fit TRBD1. J gave up 2 bases and V 6 bases, and 7 bases lay outside the gene matches. This CDR3 comprises 15 residues. CDR1 MNHEY and CDR2 SMNVEV come from the germline V gene (reference sequence).

The genes are TRBV6-2 or TRBV6-3 and TRBJ2-1; TRBD2 agrees at 13 bases. The CDR3 totals 17 residues. J was trimmed by 5 bases and V by 3 bases; bases with no gene match: 7. Germline V gene sequence: CDR1 MNHEY, CDR2 SVGEGT. CDR3 coding DNA: TGTGCCAGCAGTTATGGACTAGCGGGGGCCAACCACAATGAGCAGTTCTTC. Residues: CASSYGLAGANHNEQFF.

This sequence joins TRBV28 and TRBJ1-5; TRBD1 might be the D (6 bases). The germline V gene encodes CDR1 MDHEN and CDR2 SYDVKM. V shed 6 bases and J shed 1 base, with 10 bases lying between them. CDR3 length: 14 amino acids. CDR3 nucleotides: TGTGCCAGCAGAAGGGGGGGGAGCAATCAGCCCCAGCATTTT. Protein product: CASRRGGSNQPQHF.

CDR3 coding DNA: TGCGCCAGCAGCTTGGGGGGCAGTGGGCCCCAGCATTTT. It translates to CASSLGGSGPQHF. J is TRBJ1-5 and V is TRBV5-1, with a tentative D call TRBD1 (5 bases). Germline V gene sequence: CDR1 SGHRS, CDR2 YFSETQ. The CDR3 contains 13 residues. Trimming removed 0 bases from V and 9 bases from J, with 10 bases in between.

The V and J genes are TRBV28 and TRBJ1-5, with 10 bases fitting TRBD1. Germline-derived CDR1 and CDR2 are MDHEN and SYDVKM. The V gene end was trimmed by 6 bases and the J gene end by 6 bases; junction bases not matched to a gene: 14. The CDR3 has 17 residues. CDR3 protein: CASRDRGRGKSGQPQHF. Here the CDR3 DNA reads TGTGCCAGCAGAGACAGGGGGCGCGGAAAGTCAGGTCAGCCCCAGCATTTT.

The chain employs TRBV29-1 and TRBJ2-5, with D perhaps TRBD1 (5 bases). V shed 3 bases and J shed 1 base, with 21 bases lying between them. This CDR3 contains 17 residues. Germline assignment: CDR1 SQVTM and CDR2 ANQGSEA. Here the CDR3 reads CSVETLTARATQETQYF. The CDR3 DNA reads TGCAGCGTTGAGACCCTTACAGCCAGGGCCACCCAAGAGACCCAGTACTTC.

The chain carries TRBV30 and TRBJ1-2; 8 bases align to TRBD1. This CDR3 is built from 11 residues. The germline CDR1 and CDR2 sequences are GTSNPN and SVGIG (reference sequence). V lost 5 bases, J lost 10 bases, and 6 bases stayed unmatched. As DNA, the CDR3 is TGTGCCTGGCGGGACAGGTCTCCCTACACCTTC. This codes for CAWRDRSPYTF. Complete variable domain (other parts from reference TRBV30 and TRBJ1-2): SQTIHQWPATLVQPVGSPLSLECTVEGTSNPNLYWYRQAAGRGLQLLFYSVGIGQISSEVPQNLSASRPQDRQFILSSKKLLLSDSGFYLCAWRDRSPYTFGSGTRLTVV.

This chain joins TRBV4-3 and TRBJ1-2; D is undetermined. Germline V lookup: CDR1 LGHNA, CDR2 YSLEER. The length of the CDR3 is 15 residues. V was cut by 1 base and J by 1 base, with 10 bases left in between. The CDR3 nucleotides are TGCGCCAGCAGCCAAGTTAACAGTCTTAACTATGGCTACACCTTC. Its translation: CASSQVNSLNYGYTF.

A few counts support this clone. The chain joins TRBV2 to TRBJ1-1; D call uncertain. There are 13 residues in the CDR3. Germline V lookup: CDR1 SNHLY, CDR2 FYNNEI. Trimming left V 6 bases short and J 3 bases short, with 11 bases between. CDR3 DNA: TGTGCCAGCAGAGCGTTACGGGACACTGAAGCTTTCTTT. Translated: CASRALRDTEAFF.

The rearrangement links TRBV7-2 to TRBJ1-6, with D tentatively TRBD1 (5 bases). The germline gives CDR1 SGHTA, CDR2 FQGNSA. The ends were cut back, 5 bases at V and 8 bases at J, with 13 bases in the middle. The CDR3 has 14 residues. The CDR3 DNA reads TGTGCCAGCAGCCTCCAGGGAGGGGATTCACCCCTCCACTTT. Protein: CASSLQGGDSPLHF.

The V call is TRBV3-1 (or the pseudogene TRBV3-2), the J call TRBJ2-1; D is uncertain. The CDR3 runs to 14 residues. Per germline, CDR1 LGHDT and CDR2 YNNKEL (reference sequence). V dropped 4 bases and J dropped 9 bases, with 16 bases sitting between them. CDR3 bases: TGTGCCAGCAGCCCCGAGCCGCGGCGAGGTGAGCAGTTCTTC. It translates to CASSPEPRRGEQFF.

This clone was detected only once. V gene TRBV5-1 combines with J gene TRBJ1-6, with D hard to call. The V gene's germline CDR1 is SGHRS and CDR2 YFSETQ. The ends were cut back, 0 bases at V and 3 bases at J, with 7 bases in the middle. This CDR3 region has 15 residues. Here the CDR3 reads CASSLGEIYNSPLHF. In DNA form, the CDR3 reads TGCGCCAGCAGCTTGGGCGAAATCTATAATTCACCCCTCCACTTT. The entire variable domain, with the rest obtained from reference TRBV5-1 and TRBJ1-6, is as follows: KAGVTQTPRYLIKTRGQQVTLSCSPISGHRSVSWYQQTPGQGLQFLFEYFSETQRNKGNFPGRFSGRQFSNSRSEMNVSTLELGDSALYLCASSLGEIYNSPLHFGNGTRLTVT.

This sequence joins TRBV5-1 and TRBJ2-7; D is undetermined. The V end was cut by 1 base, the J end by 4 bases, with 12 bases between. Germline V gene data show CDR1 as SGHRS and CDR2 as YFSETQ. This CDR3 spans 14 amino acids. CDR3 DNA: TGCGCCAGCAGCTTGTTAGCCAGTTGGTACGAGCAGTACTTC. As protein: CASSLLASWYEQYF.

This chain uses TRBV30 with TRBJ1-2; TRBD1 aligns across 7 bases. There are 12 residues in the CDR3. Germline V lookup: CDR1 GTSNPN, CDR2 SVGIG (reference sequence). With V trimmed by 2 bases and J by 3 bases, 0 bases remained unmatched. CDR3 in amino acids: CAWSQGDYGYTF. The CDR3 nucleotides read TGTGCCTGGAGTCAGGGGGACTATGGCTACACCTTC.

This chain connects TRBV28 to TRBJ1-4, with 10 bases aligning to TRBD1. CDR1 is MDHEN and CDR2 is SYDVKM in the germline V gene. The CDR3 is 15 residues long. After removal of 2 bases from V and 7 bases from J, the junction contained 4 bases not matched to a gene. CDR3 protein: CASSLRGQGSEKLFF. The DNA of the CDR3 is TGTGCCAGCAGTTTACGGGGACAGGGGAGTGAAAAACTGTTTTTT.